This paragraph covers one TCR beta chain sequence. The antigen remains undetermined. The data were obtained in a study of graft-versus-host responses after intestinal transplantation. Looked up from germline, CDR1 is LNHDA and CDR2 is SQIVND (reference sequence). This CDR3 has 17 residues. V was shortened by 6 bases and J by 1 base, with 19 bases between the two germline ends. TCRdb's copy holds only in-frame clones and misses some; the assay was immunoSEQ multiplex PCR. The sample includes 80,000 to 100,000 clones, roughly 92% seen only once; the top ten take approximately 0.18%. V and J are TRBV19 and TRBJ2-1; possible D gene TRBD2, 6 bases. Sequenced here: unstimulated CD4+ T cells sorted from spleen or lymph node cells, sampled before intestinal transplant. This TCR was sampled from a human donor who received an intestinal transplant. CDR3 DNA: TGTGCCAGTAGCCCCCGGGCTGCGGGGAGATCCTACAATGAGCAGTTCTTC. It codes for CASSPRAAGRSYNEQFF.